One sample yielded the 10 T cell receptor beta chains listed below, sequenced in a study of T cells in women clearing cervical HPV infection. TCRdb keeps only in-frame clones here, not all; method: immunoSEQ multiplex PCR. The sample spans 45,000 to 55,000 clones; the ten largest clones claim 1.5% to 2%. Source material: blood buffy coat. The receptors stem from a woman between 18 and 75 years old with a cervical HPV16 infection that either progressed to CIN3+ or cleared (not recorded which).

CDR3 amino acids: CASSRTDTTNEKLFF. The sequenced CDR3 bases are TGTGCCAGCTCACGCACAGACACAACTAATGAAAAA. The V and J genes are TRBV18 and TRBJ1-4, with D hard to call. The sequence runs out 3 residues before the end of the CDR3; the remainder is reconstructed from the germline J gene. The ends were cut back, 4 bases at V and 0 bases at J, with 9 bases in the middle. This CDR3 contains 15 residues. Germline V gene lookup returns CDR1 KGHSH and CDR2 LQKENI.

In regard to this clone: The observed sequence ends 3 residues before the CDR3 terminus, with the missing tail filled in from the germline J gene. The V and J genes are TRBV7-9 and TRBJ1-1, with D perhaps TRBD1 (5 bases). This CDR3 comprises 14 residues. The germline gives CDR1 SEHNR, CDR2 FQNEAQ (reference sequence). V lost 5 bases, J lost 0 bases, and 10 bases lay in between. CDR3 DNA, as far as it was read: TGTGCCAGCAGCCGCAGGGTCATGAACACTGAA. Its protein product is CASSRRVMNTE. The complete CDR3 reads CASSRRVMNTEAFF.

On this clone itself: Read data end 3 residues before the CDR3 end; the end is taken from the germline J gene. The chain is built from TRBV5-6 and TRBJ2-2, with D possibly being TRBD2 (5 bases). This CDR3 has 15 residues. With 2 bases removed from V and 6 bases from J, the gap between germline ends came to 14 bases. In germline, CDR1 is SGHDT, CDR2 YYEEEE. The CDR3 here is CASSLAVSPAGELFF. The DNA read from the CDR3 is TGTGCCAGCAGCTTAGCGGTCTCACCCGCCGGGGAG.

Turning to this clone: Read sequence stops 3 residues before the CDR3 end, and the germline J gene provides the missing end. The rearrangement joins TRBV28 to TRBJ2-3, with 10 nucleotides matching TRBD1. This CDR3 comprises 16 residues. Germline CDR1 MDHEN, CDR2 SYDVKM. V lost 8 bases to trimming and J lost 1 base; unmatched junction nucleotides: 9. Partial CDR3 DNA: TGTGCCAGCCTTTTTCGGGACAGGGGTGGCACAGATACG. This encodes CASLFRDRGGTDT. From start to end, the CDR3 is CASLFRDRGGTDTQYF.

Worth noting for this clone: The CDR3 end falls 3 residues outside the read, so it is completed with the germline J gene. This chain uses TRBV30 with TRBJ2-7, with 8 bases aligning to TRBD2. Germline trimming cut 4 bases from V and 5 bases from J; bases unmatched to any gene: 4. This CDR3 has 12 amino acids. Germline V gene lookup returns CDR1 GTSNPN and CDR2 SVGIG (reference sequence). Here the CDR3 reads CAWTSGSHEQYF. The CDR3 DNA, read in part, is TGTGCCTGGACCAGCGGGAGCCACGAG.

Here the CDR3 reads CASSPGLAAYEQYF. Incomplete CDR3 DNA: TGTGCCAGCTCTCCCGGACTAGCGGCCTACGAG. The chain is built from TRBV18 and TRBJ2-7; TRBD2 aligns across 10 bases. Read sequence stops 3 residues before the CDR3 end, and the germline J gene provides the missing end. V lost 6 bases, J lost 2 bases, and 4 bases stayed unmatched. The germline V gene encodes CDR1 KGHSH and CDR2 LQKENI. The CDR3 length is 14 residues.

The CDR3 spells CACRGQSYNEQFF. CDR3 DNA (partial): TGTGCCTGCAGAGGACAGAGCTACAATGAG. The V call is TRBV30, the J call TRBJ2-1, with D possibly matching TRBD1 (6 bases). With the read ending 3 residues before the CDR3 end, the germline J gene is used to fill in that end. V lost 6 bases to trimming and J lost 3 bases, with 12 bases between them. Germline V gene data show CDR1 as GTSNPN and CDR2 as SVGIG (reference sequence). The CDR3 is 13 amino acids.

A word on this clone: Read sequence stops 3 residues before the CDR3 end, and the germline J gene provides the missing end. The chain carries TRBV11-2 and TRBJ2-7; a weak D match, TRBD1 (7 bases). Trimming stripped 5 bases from V and 0 bases from J, with 14 bases between. The CDR3 is 15 residues long. From germline, CDR1 is SGHAT and CDR2 FQNNGV. CDR3 loop: CASSAGGPPSYEQYF. The sequenced part of the CDR3 DNA is TGTGCCAGCAGCGCAGGGGGGCCTCCCTCCTACGAG. Supplemented by reference TRBV11-2 and TRBJ2-7, the full variable domain reads EAGVAQSPRYKIIEKRQSVAFWCNPISGHATLYWYQQILGQGPKLLIQFQNNGVVDDSQLPKDRFSAERLKGVDSTLKIQPAKLEDSAVYLCASSAGGPPSYEQYFGPGTRLTVT.

As for this clone: The read terminates 3 residues ahead of where the CDR3 ends, so the germline J gene completes it. V gene TRBV30 combines with J gene TRBJ1-2, with D unclear. V was pared by 7 bases and J by 2 bases, with 5 bases between. This CDR3 has 10 residues. Germline V CDR1 and CDR2: GTSNPN, SVGIG (reference sequence). CDR3 DNA, as far as it was read: TGTGCCTCGCTAAACTATGGC. This translates into CASLNYG. In full, the CDR3 is CASLNYGYTF.

With regard to this clone: The read comes to an end 3 residues before the CDR3 does, leaving the germline J gene to fill in the end. The sample has other DNA sequences that encode this CDR3 too. V gene TRBV7-2 combines with J gene TRBJ1-5; 7 nucleotides line up with TRBD1. Germline trimming cut 6 bases from V and 0 bases from J; bases unmatched to any gene: 5. The CDR3 sequence is 15 residues long. CDR1 SGHTA and CDR2 FQGNSA come from the germline V gene. This CDR3 reads CASSYRGNSNQPQHF. CDR3 DNA, as far as it was read: TGTGCCAGCAGTTACAGGGGTAATAGCAATCAGCCC.